Listed here are 16 T cell receptor beta chains from one sample, sequenced in a study of response to subunit inactivated influenza vaccine. Each CDR3 protein is one row after TCRdb ran MiXCR on the RT-PCR reads. The data show over 150,000 distinct CDR3 sequences, approximately 15% seen once. The specimen was CD8+ T cells sorted from PBMCs, collected approximately 5 days after vaccination. The source is a man aged 50 to 60 who received an inactivated influenza vaccine.

This clonotype appeared a few times. The chain carries TRBV2 and TRBJ1-2; a weak D match, TRBD1 (6 bases). The CDR3 is 15 residues long. From germline, CDR1 is SNHLY and CDR2 FYNNEI. Trimming shortened V by 6 bases and J by 4 bases, and 18 bases separated the two germline ends. CDR3 in DNA: TGTGCCAGCAGCCAAAAGTTAAACAGGGTCTATGGCTACACCTTC. Encoded protein: CASSQKLNRVYGYTF.

V usage is TRBV5-1 and J usage is TRBJ2-3, with D tentatively TRBD2 (6 bases). The germline V gene encodes CDR1 SGHRS and CDR2 YFSETQ. The V gene lost 0 bases and the J gene lost 6 bases, with 17 bases spanning the gap. This CDR3 region has 16 residues. CDR3 in amino acids: CASSLVTTRLMDTQYF. DNA for the CDR3: TGCGCCAGCAGCTTGGTTACGACTAGGCTCATGGATACGCAGTATTTT.

The DNA of the CDR3 is TGTGCCAGCAGCTTACCGGCTAGCGGCTCCTACGAGCAGTACTTC. It codes for CASSLPASGSYEQYF. The chain uses TRBV11-2 and TRBJ2-7; TRBD2 agrees at 7 bases. This CDR3 has 15 amino acids. Germline V gene lookup returns CDR1 SGHAT and CDR2 FQNNGV. Germline trimming cut 2 bases from V and 0 bases from J; bases unmatched to any gene: 4.

Ten or more counts support this clonotype. V is TRBV27 and J is TRBJ2-1, with 9 bases that match TRBD1. V shed 5 bases, J shed 8 bases, and the junction held 7 bases outside the gene matches. This CDR3 comprises 14 residues. Germline loops: CDR1 MNHEY, CDR2 SMNVEV (reference sequence). CDR3 residues: CASSIRTGVHEQFF. CDR3 coding DNA: TGTGCCAGCAGTATCAGGACAGGGGTGCATGAGCAGTTCTTC.

This clonotype was observed a handful of times. The junction does not match germline at one end; this may be a read error. The chain uses TRBV20-1 and TRBJ2-1; 8 positions match TRBD1. From germline, CDR1 is DFQATT and CDR2 SNEGSKA (reference sequence). The CDR3 is made up of 17 amino acids. The CDR3 nucleotides read TGCTGTGCTAGAGATGGGGCAGGGGGCGCGTGGTACAATGAGCAGTTCTTC. The encoded protein is CCARDGAGGAWYNEQFF.

The chain recombines TRBV7-9 with TRBJ2-1; D perhaps matches TRBD2 (5 bases). The CDR3 consists of 16 residues. Germline CDR1 reads SEHNR; CDR2 reads FQNEAQ (reference sequence). With 2 bases removed from V and 7 bases from J, the gap between germline ends came to 18 bases. This chain's CDR3 is CASSLSYGKVRNEQFF. DNA of the CDR3: TGTGCCAGCAGCTTATCGTACGGGAAAGTCAGAAATGAGCAGTTCTTC.

V is TRBV7-6 and J is TRBJ2-1, with 16 bases aligning to TRBD2. The CDR3 is made up of 20 amino acids. CDR1 and CDR2 from the germline V gene are SGHVS and FNYEAQ. The J segment lost 2 bases and the V segment lost 0 bases, leaving 7 bases of the junction unmatched. The CDR3 spells CASSLASYGTSGGAYNEQFF. CDR3 DNA: TGTGCCAGCAGCTTAGCGAGCTACGGGACTAGCGGGGGGGCCTACAATGAGCAGTTCTTC.

The chain combines TRBV18 with TRBJ1-2; TRBD1 aligns across 8 bases. The V gene's germline CDR1 is KGHSH and CDR2 LQKENI. This CDR3 is built from 17 residues. The junction had 15 bases not matched to a gene; V was cut back by 3 bases and J by 6 bases. The CDR3 region has the DNA TGTGCCAGCTCACCCCGATTGTACTGGGCGGGACAGGATGGCTACACCTTC. Protein product: CASSPRLYWAGQDGYTF.

This clonotype was observed many times. The chain is built from TRBV4-2 and TRBJ2-7; D perhaps matches TRBD1 (6 bases). This CDR3 spans 15 amino acids. Germline V gene lookup returns CDR1 LGHNA and CDR2 YNFKEQ. Trimming took 2 bases from V and 5 from J, leaving 16 bases between them. The CDR3 here is CASSQTLNRDHEQYF. The CDR3 DNA sequence: TGTGCCAGCAGCCAAACATTGAACAGGGACCACGAGCAGTACTTC.

CDR3 nucleotides: TGTGCCAGCAGTTCCGGGGCCCCCTCCTCCTACAATGAGCAGTTCTTC. Translation gives CASSSGAPSSYNEQFF. This rearrangement joins TRBV27 to TRBJ2-1; perhaps D is TRBD1 or TRBD2 (5 bases each). The CDR3 consists of 16 residues. Germline CDR1 and CDR2: MNHEY and SMNVEV (reference sequence). Trimming removed 4 bases at V and 0 bases at J, with 13 bases between.

This clonotype showed up just a few times. This rearrangement joins TRBV12-3 or TRBV12-4 to TRBJ1-2; 8 positions agree with TRBD1. The trim removed 1 base at V and 5 bases at J, leaving 3 bases unmatched. This CDR3 region has 14 residues. In DNA form, the CDR3 reads TGTGCCAGCAGTTTAGGGACAGGGAAGTATGGCTACACCTTC. Translated: CASSLGTGKYGYTF.

This clonotype has ten or more counts. The rearrangement links TRBV6-1 to TRBJ2-7; possible D gene TRBD1, 6 bases. The CDR3 is made up of 13 amino acids. Germline CDR1 and CDR2: MNHNS and SASEGT. V lost 1 base and J lost 3, with 7 bases in between. The CDR3 DNA is TGTGCCAGCAGTGAAGGACAGGACTACGAGCAGTACTTC. Translating it yields CASSEGQDYEQYF.

The chain carries TRBV4-3 and TRBJ2-7; D gene ambiguous. Looked up from germline, CDR1 is LGHNA and CDR2 is YSLEER. V was pared by 1 base and J by 6 bases, with 4 bases between. The CDR3 is made up of 11 amino acids. The CDR3 nucleotides are TGCGCCAGCAGCCAAGGAATCGAGCAGTACTTC. Translation gives CASSQGIEQYF.

This sequence joins TRBV15 and TRBJ2-3; D is undetermined. Germline V gene data show CDR1 as LNHNV and CDR2 as YYDKDF (reference sequence). Trimming left V 4 bases short and J 6 bases short, with 11 bases between. The CDR3 sequence is 13 residues long. CDR3 bases: TGTGCCACCAGCACCGTCTTCGGGGATACGCAGTATTTT. This translates into CATSTVFGDTQYF.

J is TRBJ2-2 and V is TRBV11-2; 9 nucleotides agree with TRBD1. Germline CDR1 is SGHAT and CDR2 is FQNNGV. CDR3 length: 15 amino acids. Germline trimming cut 5 bases from V and 3 bases from J; bases unmatched to any gene: 4. The CDR3 DNA follows: TGTGCCAGCAGCCCGGGGACAGGGTACACCGGGGAGCTGTTTTTT. Translated: CASSPGTGYTGELFF.

This clonotype was recorded once. This chain uses TRBV27 with TRBJ2-1, with 7 nucleotides matching TRBD1. Germline V gene lookup returns CDR1 MNHEY and CDR2 SMNVEV (reference sequence). With 3 bases clipped from V and 4 bases from J, the junction kept 9 bases outside the gene matches. The CDR3 is 16 amino acids. The CDR3 region is CASSFLPRQGYNEQFF. DNA of the CDR3: TGTGCCAGCAGTTTCCTACCTCGACAGGGTTACAATGAGCAGTTCTTC.